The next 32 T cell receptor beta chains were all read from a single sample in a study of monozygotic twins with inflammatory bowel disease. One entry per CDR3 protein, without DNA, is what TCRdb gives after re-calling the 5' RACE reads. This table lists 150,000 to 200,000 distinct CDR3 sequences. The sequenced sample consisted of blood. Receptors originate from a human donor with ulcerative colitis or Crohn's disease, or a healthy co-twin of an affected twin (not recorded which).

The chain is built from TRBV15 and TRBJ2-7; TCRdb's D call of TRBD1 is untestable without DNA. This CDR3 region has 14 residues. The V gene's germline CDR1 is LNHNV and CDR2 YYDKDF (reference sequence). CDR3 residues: CATSRLGQFYEQYF.

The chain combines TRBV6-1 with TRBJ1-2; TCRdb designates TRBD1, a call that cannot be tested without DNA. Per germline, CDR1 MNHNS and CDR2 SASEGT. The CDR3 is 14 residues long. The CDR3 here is CASGGGSGPYGYTF.

Here the CDR3 reads CASTTGHYNQPQHF. The chain carries TRBV5-8 and TRBJ1-5; the TCRdb D gene call, TRBD1, has no DNA to confirm it. Germline CDR1 is SGHTS and CDR2 is YDEGEE. The CDR3 extends over 14 amino acids.

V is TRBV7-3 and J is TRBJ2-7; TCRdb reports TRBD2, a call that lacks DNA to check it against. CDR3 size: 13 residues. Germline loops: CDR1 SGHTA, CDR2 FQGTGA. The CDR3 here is CASSAERGYEQYF.

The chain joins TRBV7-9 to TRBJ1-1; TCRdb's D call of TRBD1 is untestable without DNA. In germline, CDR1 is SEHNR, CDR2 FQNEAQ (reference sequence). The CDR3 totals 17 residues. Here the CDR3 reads CASSLGRTGGLNTEAFF. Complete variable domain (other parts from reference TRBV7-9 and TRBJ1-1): DTGVSQNPRHKITKRGQNVTFRCDPISEHNRLYWYRQTLGQGPEFLTYFQNEAQLEKSRLLSDRFSAERPKGSFSTLEIQRTEQGDSAMYLCASSLGRTGGLNTEAFFGQGTRLTVV.

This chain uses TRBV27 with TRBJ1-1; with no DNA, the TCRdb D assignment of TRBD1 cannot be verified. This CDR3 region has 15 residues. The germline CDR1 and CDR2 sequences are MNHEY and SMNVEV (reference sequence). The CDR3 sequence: CASSGTRGHDTEAFF.

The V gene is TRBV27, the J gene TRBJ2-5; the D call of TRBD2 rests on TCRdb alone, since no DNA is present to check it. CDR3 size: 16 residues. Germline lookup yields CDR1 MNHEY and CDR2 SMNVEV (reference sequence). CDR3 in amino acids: CASSLTSLALQETQYF.

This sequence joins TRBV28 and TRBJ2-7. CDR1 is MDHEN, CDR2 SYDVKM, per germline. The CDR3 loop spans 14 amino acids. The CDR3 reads CASRPSVEPYEQYF.

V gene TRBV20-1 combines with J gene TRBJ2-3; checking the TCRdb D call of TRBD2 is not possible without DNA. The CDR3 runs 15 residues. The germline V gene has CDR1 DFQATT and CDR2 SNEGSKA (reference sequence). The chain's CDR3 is CSAGTSGSMWDTQYF.

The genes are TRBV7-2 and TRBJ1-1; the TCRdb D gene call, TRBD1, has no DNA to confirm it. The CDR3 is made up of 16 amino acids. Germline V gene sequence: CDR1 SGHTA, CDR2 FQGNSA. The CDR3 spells CASSPRRGGGNTEAFF.

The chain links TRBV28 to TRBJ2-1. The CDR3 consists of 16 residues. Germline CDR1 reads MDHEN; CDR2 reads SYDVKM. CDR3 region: CASSYVGRSTYNEQFF.

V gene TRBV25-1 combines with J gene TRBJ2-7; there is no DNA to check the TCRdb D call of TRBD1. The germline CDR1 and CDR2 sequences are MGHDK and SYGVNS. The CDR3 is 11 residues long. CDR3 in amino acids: CASRKGGEQYF.

This chain's CDR3 is CASSFYRGANTGELFF. The gene calls are TRBV5-4 and TRBJ2-2; TCRdb's assignment of TRBD1 cannot be checked, as there is no DNA. This CDR3 region has 16 residues. Germline V gene lookup returns CDR1 SGHNT and CDR2 YYREEE (reference sequence).

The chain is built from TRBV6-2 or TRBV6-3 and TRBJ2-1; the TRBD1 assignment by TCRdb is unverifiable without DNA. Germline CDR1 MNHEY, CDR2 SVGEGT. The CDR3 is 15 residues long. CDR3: CASSPRDRYYNEQFF.

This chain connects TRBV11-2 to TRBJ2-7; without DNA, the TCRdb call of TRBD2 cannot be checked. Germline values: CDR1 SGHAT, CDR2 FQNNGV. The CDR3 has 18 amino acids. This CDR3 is CASSLGFSLAGGRDEQYF.

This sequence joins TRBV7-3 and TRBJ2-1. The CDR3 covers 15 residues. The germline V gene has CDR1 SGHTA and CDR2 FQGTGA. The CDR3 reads CASSLRRGSYNEQFF.

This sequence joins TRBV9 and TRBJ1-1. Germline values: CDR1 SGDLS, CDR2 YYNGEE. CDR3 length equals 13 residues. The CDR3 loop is CASSVDGGTEAFF.

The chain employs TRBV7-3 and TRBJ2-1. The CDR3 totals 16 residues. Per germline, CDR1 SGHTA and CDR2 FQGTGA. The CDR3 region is CVSSLNPTIPANEQFF.

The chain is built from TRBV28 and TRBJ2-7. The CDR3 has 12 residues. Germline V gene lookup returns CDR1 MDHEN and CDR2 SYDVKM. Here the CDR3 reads CASSFNSYEQYF. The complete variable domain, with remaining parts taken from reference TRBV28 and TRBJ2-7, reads DVKVTQSSRYLVKRTGEKVFLECVQDMDHENMFWYRQDPGLGLRLIYFSYDVKMKEKGDIPEGYSVSREKKERFSLILESASTNQTSMYLCASSFNSYEQYFGPGTRLTVT.

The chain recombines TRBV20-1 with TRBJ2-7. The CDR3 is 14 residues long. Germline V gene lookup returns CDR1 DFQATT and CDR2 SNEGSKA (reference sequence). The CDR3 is CSARYGVRLYEQYF.

CDR3 sequence: CASRDSPLRYF. The genes are TRBV2 and TRBJ2-7; TCRdb lists TRBD1, though no DNA is available to test this call. In germline, CDR1 is SNHLY, CDR2 FYNNEI. This CDR3 is 11 amino acids long. Full variable domain (missing parts from reference TRBV2 and TRBJ2-7): EPEVTQTPSHQVTQMGQEVILRCVPISNHLYFYWYRQILGQKVEFLVSFYNNEISEKSEIFDDQFSVERPDGSNFTLKIRSTKLEDSAMYFCASRDSPLRYFGPGTRLTVT.

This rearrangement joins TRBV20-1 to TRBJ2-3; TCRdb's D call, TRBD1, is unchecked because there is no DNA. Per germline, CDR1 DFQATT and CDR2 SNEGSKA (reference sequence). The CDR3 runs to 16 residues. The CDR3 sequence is CSARPWDRRGTDTQYF.

CDR3 residues: CSVRPGTGAYEQYF. The J gene is TRBJ2-7, the V gene TRBV29-1; the TCRdb call, TRBD1, lacks DNA for checking. Germline CDR1 and CDR2: SQVTM and ANQGSEA. The CDR3 covers 14 residues.

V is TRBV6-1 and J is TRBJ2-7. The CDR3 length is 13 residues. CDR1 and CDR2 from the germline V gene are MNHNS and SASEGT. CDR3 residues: CASRVAGAGEQYF.

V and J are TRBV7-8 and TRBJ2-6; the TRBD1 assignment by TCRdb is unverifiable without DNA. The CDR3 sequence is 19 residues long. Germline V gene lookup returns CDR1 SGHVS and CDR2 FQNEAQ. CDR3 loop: CASSLEQGWFFSGANVLTF.

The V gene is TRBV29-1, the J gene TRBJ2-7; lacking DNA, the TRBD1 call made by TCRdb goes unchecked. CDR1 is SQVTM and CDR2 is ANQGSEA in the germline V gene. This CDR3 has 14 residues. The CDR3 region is CSVEGLASSYEQYF.

CDR3 sequence: CASSSGIQETQYF. The genes are TRBV12-3 or TRBV12-4 and TRBJ2-5. The CDR3 covers 13 residues.

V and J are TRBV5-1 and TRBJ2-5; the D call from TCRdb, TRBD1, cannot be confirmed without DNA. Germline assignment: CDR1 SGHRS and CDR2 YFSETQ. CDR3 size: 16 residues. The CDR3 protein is CASSLPPGTNVETQYF. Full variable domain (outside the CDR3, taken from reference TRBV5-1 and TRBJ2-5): KAGVTQTPRYLIKTRGQQVTLSCSPISGHRSVSWYQQTPGQGLQFLFEYFSETQRNKGNFPGRFSGRQFSNSRSEMNVSTLELGDSALYLCASSLPPGTNVETQYFGPGTRLLVL.

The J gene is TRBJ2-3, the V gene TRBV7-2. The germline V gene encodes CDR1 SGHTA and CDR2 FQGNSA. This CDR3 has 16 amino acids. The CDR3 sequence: CASSLDDSGGTDTQYF. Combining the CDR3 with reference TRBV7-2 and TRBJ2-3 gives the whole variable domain GAGVSQSPSNKVTEKGKDVELRCDPISGHTALYWYRQSLGQGLEFLIYFQGNSAPDKSGLPSDRFSAERTGGSVSTLTIQRTQQEDSAVYLCASSLDDSGGTDTQYFGPGTRLTVL.

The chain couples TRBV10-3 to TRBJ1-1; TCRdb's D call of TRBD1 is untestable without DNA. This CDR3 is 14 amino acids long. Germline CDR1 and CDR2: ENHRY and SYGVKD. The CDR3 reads CAIRSTEQNTEAFF.

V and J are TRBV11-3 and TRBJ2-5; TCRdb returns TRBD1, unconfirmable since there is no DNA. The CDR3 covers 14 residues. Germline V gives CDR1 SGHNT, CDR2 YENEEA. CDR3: CASSLGQIQETQYF.

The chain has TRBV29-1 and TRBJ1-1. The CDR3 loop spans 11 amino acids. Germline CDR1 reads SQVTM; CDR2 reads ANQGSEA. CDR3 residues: CSVEAGTEAFF. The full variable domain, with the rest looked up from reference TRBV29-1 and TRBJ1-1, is SAVISQKPSRDICQRGTSLTIQCQVDSQVTMMFWYRQQPGQSLTLIATANQGSEATYESGFVIDKFPISRPNLTFSTLTVSNMSPEDSSIYLCSVEAGTEAFFGQGTRLTVV.